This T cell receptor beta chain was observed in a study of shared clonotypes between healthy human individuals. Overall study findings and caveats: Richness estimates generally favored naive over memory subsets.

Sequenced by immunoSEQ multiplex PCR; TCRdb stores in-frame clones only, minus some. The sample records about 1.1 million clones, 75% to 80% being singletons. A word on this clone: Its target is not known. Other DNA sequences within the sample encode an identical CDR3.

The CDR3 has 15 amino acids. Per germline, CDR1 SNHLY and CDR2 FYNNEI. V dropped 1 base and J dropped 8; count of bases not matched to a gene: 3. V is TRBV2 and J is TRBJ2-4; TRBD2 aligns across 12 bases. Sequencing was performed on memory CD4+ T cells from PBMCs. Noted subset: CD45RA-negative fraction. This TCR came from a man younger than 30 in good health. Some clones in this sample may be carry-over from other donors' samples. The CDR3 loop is CASSEGLAGGDIQYF. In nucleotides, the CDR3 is TGTGCCAGCAGTGAAGGGCTAGCGGGAGGGGACATTCAGTACTTC. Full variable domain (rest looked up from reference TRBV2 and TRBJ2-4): EPEVTQTPSHQVTQMGQEVILRCVPISNHLYFYWYRQILGQKVEFLVSFYNNEISEKSEIFDDQFSVERPDGSNFTLKIRSTKLEDSAMYFCASSEGLAGGDIQYFGAGTRLSVL.